One sample yielded the 3 T cell receptor beta chains listed below, sequenced in a study of T cell repertoires in cytomegalovirus infection. Their recognized antigens are unknown. Each CDR3 protein gets one entry after TCRdb re-called the reads with MiXCR. Among roughly 180,000 distinct CDR3 sequences listed, 20% to 25% were seen once. The material was CD8+ T cells from cultured PBMCs, obtained from culture after CMV antigen stimulation. The receptors stem from a human donor in good health (CMV status not recorded). Some clones in this sample may be carry-over from other donors' samples.

The gene calls are TRBV20-1 and TRBJ1-4, with TRBD1 identical over 9 bases. Germline values: CDR1 DFQATT, CDR2 SNEGSKA (reference sequence). V dropped 6 bases and J dropped 7; count of bases not matched to a gene: 12. This CDR3 is built from 15 residues. CDR3: CSATDRGAVSEKLFF. CDR3 bases: TGCAGTGCCACGGACAGGGGCGCAGTTAGTGAAAAACTGTTTTTT.

There are a few counts of this clonotype. The chain is built from TRBV6-6 and TRBJ1-2, with TRBD1 matching over 7 bases. The CDR3 covers 16 residues. V lost 4 bases, J lost 0 bases, and 8 bases stayed unmatched. The germline gives CDR1 MNHNY, CDR2 SVGAGI (reference sequence). As DNA, the CDR3 is TGTGCCAGCAGTTCCCGCATCGACAGGGCTAACTATGGCTACACCTTC. This gives the protein CASSSRIDRANYGYTF.

This clonotype was counted only a few times. The CDR3 sequence: CASSPIRDTQYF. In nucleotides, the CDR3 is TGTGCCAGCAGCCCTATTCGGGATACGCAGTATTTT. The chain carries TRBV7-8 and TRBJ2-3; no firm D call. Trimming pared 5 bases from V and 6 bases from J, leaving 9 bases between. CDR1 is SGHVS, CDR2 FQNEAQ, per germline. The CDR3 is 12 residues long.